The 21 T cell receptor beta chains listed next were all sequenced from one sample in a study of T cell responses to AZD1222 COVID-19 vaccine. Repertoires were generated with immunoSEQ multiplex PCR, while TCRdb's copy carries only in-frame clones and drops some. The table lists 120,000 to 150,000 clones, more than 85% of them singletons. This sample comprised peripheral blood, obtained on day 0 of AZD1222 vaccination. These receptors all stem from an adult in good health.

The rearrangement joins TRBV11-3 to TRBJ2-2; the match to TRBD2 covers 11 bases. The CDR3 totals 17 residues. Germline values: CDR1 SGHNT, CDR2 YENEEA. The ends lost 5 bases at V and 4 bases at J; junction bases unmatched: 9. CDR3 bases: TGTGCCAGCAGCGACCCTAGCGGGAGGCCGAGCACCGGGGAGCTGTTTTTT. This encodes CASSDPSGRPSTGELFF. The variable domain in full, completed from reference TRBV11-3 and TRBJ2-2, reads EAGVVQSPRYKIIEKKQPVAFWCNPISGHNTLYWYLQNLGQGPELLIRYENEEAVDDSQLPKDRFSAERLKGVDSTLKIQPAELGDSAVYLCASSDPSGRPSTGELFFGEGSRLTVL.

The rearrangement links TRBV25-1 to TRBJ1-3; D call uncertain. Trimming shortened V by 5 bases and J by 7 bases, and 24 bases separated the two germline ends. Germline CDR1 is MGHDK and CDR2 is SYGVNS. The CDR3 has 17 amino acids. CDR3 bases: TGTGCCAGCAGTCCCCCAACGTCGGCCGCCGTCGGGAACACCATATATTTT. It codes for CASSPPTSAAVGNTIYF.

The rearrangement joins TRBV27 to TRBJ2-3, with 9 bases aligning to TRBD1. The CDR3 length is 17 residues. Germline V gene data show CDR1 as MNHEY and CDR2 as SMNVEV (reference sequence). The V and J ends lost 5 bases and 4 bases, in that order; junction bases with no gene match: 13. This CDR3 is CASSPITGTGFADTQYF. The CDR3, as DNA: TGTGCCAGCAGTCCCATAACCGGGACAGGGTTTGCAGATACGCAGTATTTT.

This clone has only one observation. The chain has TRBV12-3 or TRBV12-4 and TRBJ2-5; no clear D. The CDR3 extends over 11 amino acids. Trimming took 10 bases from V and 7 from J, leaving 13 bases between them. CDR3 bases: TGTGCCACCAGACTTCGAGGGACCCAGTACTTC. This gives the protein CATRLRGTQYF.

This chain links TRBV19 with TRBJ1-3; D gene unclear. Germline V gene sequence: CDR1 LNHDA, CDR2 SQIVND (reference sequence). CDR3 length equals 13 residues. V lost 7 bases, J lost 4 bases, and 11 bases lay in between. CDR3 nucleotide sequence: TGTGCCAGTACCGAGCTTGGGGGAAACACCATATATTTT. This encodes CASTELGGNTIYF.

The rearrangement uses TRBV7-9 and TRBJ1-4, with 9 bases that match TRBD1. CDR3 length equals 15 residues. J was trimmed by 8 bases and V by 6 bases; bases with no gene match: 10. Germline CDR1 SEHNR, CDR2 FQNEAQ (reference sequence). The CDR3 here is CASSHMDRGREKLFF. In DNA, the CDR3 is TGTGCCAGCAGTCATATGGACAGGGGACGGGAAAAACTGTTTTTT.

The CDR3 here is CASSPPRGKRRGYTF. CDR3 nucleotide sequence: TGTGCCAGCAGTCCTCCGCGGGGTAAGAGAAGAGGCTACACCTTC. The rearrangement links TRBV28 to TRBJ1-2; D is undetermined. Per the germline V gene, CDR1 is MDHEN and CDR2 is SYDVKM. The CDR3 is 15 amino acids. Trimming left V 5 bases short and J 8 bases short, with 21 bases between.

The chain employs TRBV7-2 and TRBJ1-3; 8 positions agree with TRBD1. The V gene end was trimmed by 1 base and the J gene end by 6 bases; junction bases not matched to a gene: 8. The length of the CDR3 is 16 residues. In germline, CDR1 is SGHTA, CDR2 FQGNSA. The CDR3 DNA reads as TGTGCCAGCAGCTTAGTACCGGGACAGGCTGTAAACACCATATATTTT. Amino acid sequence: CASSLVPGQAVNTIYF.

In its sample, this clone was seen once. The V call is TRBV19, the J call TRBJ1-6, with 11 bases fitting TRBD1. Germline CDR1 and CDR2: LNHDA and SQIVND (reference sequence). This CDR3 is 13 amino acids long. Trimming at V came to 8 bases and at J to 7 bases, leaving 1 base not matched to a gene. Here the CDR3 reads CASRDRGNSPLHF. The CDR3 DNA is TGTGCCAGTCGGGACAGGGGGAATTCACCCCTCCACTTT.

The chain couples TRBV5-1 to TRBJ1-2, with TRBD1 identical over 7 bases. The junction had 7 bases not matched to a gene; V was cut back by 2 bases and J by 3 bases. The CDR3 contains 15 residues. Germline lookup yields CDR1 SGHRS and CDR2 YFSETQ. This chain's CDR3 is CASSFLTGEDYGYTF. As DNA, the CDR3 is TGCGCCAGCAGCTTTCTTACAGGGGAAGACTATGGCTACACCTTC.

The chain joins TRBV10-2 to TRBJ2-1; D is unclear. The V end lost 4 bases, the J end lost 5 bases, and 9 bases lay between the germline ends. Germline V CDR1 and CDR2: WSHSY, SAAADI. This CDR3 has 13 residues. CDR3 bases: TGCGCCAGCAGTGGGTCCTACAACAATGAGCAGTTCTTC. Translating gives CASSGSYNNEQFF.

The chain couples TRBV7-9 to TRBJ2-3; D is uncertain. Germline V CDR1 and CDR2: SEHNR, FQNEAQ (reference sequence). Deletions cut 1 base from V and 5 bases from J, with 7 bases between. This CDR3 has 13 amino acids. CDR3 DNA: TGTGCCAGCAGCTTAGGATTTGTAGATACGCAGTATTTT. Encoded protein: CASSLGFVDTQYF. Looking up the rest from reference TRBV7-9 and TRBJ2-3 gives the full variable domain: DTGVSQNPRHKITKRGQNVTFRCDPISEHNRLYWYRQTLGQGPEFLTYFQNEAQLEKSRLLSDRFSAERPKGSFSTLEIQRTEQGDSAMYLCASSLGFVDTQYFGPGTRLTVL.

The chain is built from TRBV27 and TRBJ2-1, with 9 nucleotides matching TRBD1. This CDR3 is 20 amino acids long. CDR1 is MNHEY and CDR2 is SMNVEV in the germline V gene (reference sequence). Trimming at V came to 3 bases and at J to 0 bases, leaving 15 bases not matched to a gene. CDR3 sequence: CASSFQDRGSLLSSYNEQFF. The CDR3, as DNA: TGTGCCAGCAGTTTTCAGGACAGGGGAAGTCTCCTAAGCTCCTACAATGAGCAGTTCTTC.

V usage is TRBV5-1 and J usage is TRBJ1-1; D is possibly TRBD1 (6 bases). This CDR3 is built from 14 residues. CDR1 and CDR2 (germline): SGHRS, YFSETQ. The V and J ends lost 3 bases and 4 bases respectively, with 13 bases between them. In nucleotides, the CDR3 is TGCGCCAGCAGCTCCCAGGGGTCGAGCACTGAAGCTTTCTTT. Translation: CASSSQGSSTEAFF.

The chain couples TRBV7-3 to TRBJ1-1; no clear D gene. Germline lookup yields CDR1 SGHTA and CDR2 FQGTGA. The length of the CDR3 is 15 residues. Trimming took 1 base from V and 1 from J, leaving 10 bases between them. CDR3: CASSLMGTENTEAFF. The CDR3 bases are TGTGCCAGCAGCTTAATGGGTACGGAGAACACTGAAGCTTTCTTT.

This clone was picked up one time. This sequence joins TRBV12-3 or TRBV12-4 and TRBJ2-1, with 7 bases fitting TRBD2. The CDR3 totals 10 residues. V was clipped by 8 bases and J by 14 bases; unmatched bases: 6. In nucleotides, the CDR3 is TGTGCCAGCCGGGGGGAGCGGGAGTTCTTC. It translates to CASRGEREFF.

The chain links TRBV27 to TRBJ2-7; D possibly corresponds to TRBD2 (6 bases). Germline assignment: CDR1 MNHEY and CDR2 SMNVEV (reference sequence). This CDR3 is 15 amino acids long. V was cut by 4 bases and J by 1 base, with 14 bases left in between. CDR3 nucleotides: TGTGCCAGCAGTTCCCTCGCCGGGAGATCCTACGAGCAGTACTTC. Translating it yields CASSSLAGRSYEQYF.

The chain links TRBV15 to TRBJ1-4; weak D call: TRBD1 (5 bases). This CDR3 spans 16 amino acids. V lost 5 bases and J 0 bases, leaving 13 bases between the germline ends. From germline, CDR1 is LNHNV and CDR2 YYDKDF (reference sequence). The CDR3, as DNA: TGTGCCACCAGCGAGAGGGGCGTTGCAACTAATGAAAAACTGTTTTTT. Residues: CATSERGVATNEKLFF.

V usage is TRBV5-1 and J usage is TRBJ2-1; D possibly uses TRBD1 or TRBD2 (5 bases each). V lost 4 bases and J lost 4, with 18 bases in between. CDR3 length: 16 amino acids. Germline V gives CDR1 SGHRS, CDR2 YFSETQ. The CDR3 nucleotides are TGCGCCAGCAGCGATGGGACGGTAGTACGTTACAATGAGCAGTTCTTC. Amino acids: CASSDGTVVRYNEQFF.

The chain links TRBV9 to TRBJ2-6; no definite D call. The CDR3 loop spans 18 amino acids. V gave up 0 bases and J gave up 0 bases, with 13 bases separating them. Germline V gene data show CDR1 as SGDLS and CDR2 as YYNGEE. The CDR3 sequence is CASSVGVWGSSGANVLTF. The CDR3 DNA sequence: TGTGCCAGCAGCGTAGGGGTCTGGGGATCCTCTGGGGCCAACGTCCTGACTTTC.

CDR3 amino acids: CASSFSGTGVYEQYF. The CDR3, as DNA: TGTGCCAGCAGCTTCTCCGGGACAGGGGTATACGAGCAGTACTTC. This chain connects TRBV11-2 to TRBJ2-7; 10 nucleotides align to TRBD1. CDR3 length equals 15 residues. Germline V gene sequence: CDR1 SGHAT, CDR2 FQNNGV. The V gene end was trimmed by 3 bases and the J gene end by 4 bases; junction bases not matched to a gene: 6.